What follows describes a single TCR beta chain. In its sample, this clonotype was seen many times. What this receptor recognizes is not known. Per-base qualities were not stored, and no clone one base away is much larger. This sample was taken from a study of CD8+CD57+ T cells in acquired aplastic anemia (dated by TCRdb to 2016 to 2018). In terms of the full investigation: On average, sorted CD4+ and CD8+ cells yielded roughly 3.4 ug of extracted DNA, with a range of roughly 0.17 to 30 ug. For healthy donor samples, the average read count was about 10.8 million for CD4+ cells and 11.0 million for CD8+ cells. The research as a whole found: CD8+ Simpson's diversity did not differ significantly between patients and healthy controls (P=0.060). Around 31 CD8+ CDR3 sequences were shared between patients and controls but appeared highly expressed in patients and within their immunodominant clones.

Profiling of TCR beta VDJ combinations and CDR3 sequences used genomic DNA as the template. TCR repertoire sequencing was run on an Illumina HiSeq 2000. In the source study's methods: TRBV/TRBJ rearrangement plots, CDR3 size and DJ length profiles, and Simpson's diversity index were used to evaluate the repertoires. The most abundant DNA sequence in the deep sequencing data was defined as the immunodominant clone. CDR3 amino acid sequences were checked for sharing across subjects and were also compared against the VDJdb database and published repertoires. Using fastp trimming at Q25 and MiXCR clonotype assembly, TCRdb reanalyzed the public sequencing data and kept in-frame beta chains. Rows are combined by CDR3 protein, so each entry shows the most common genes and DNA. The V and J calls, along with clone size, are taken from TCRdb and not from the paper's own processing. The sample includes 200,000 to 250,000 distinct CDR3 sequences, with around 32% observed a single time. The ten largest make up around 1.1% of the sample.

TCR repertoires of sorted CD4+ and CD8+ blood T cells from severe aplastic anemia patients and healthy subjects were deep-sequenced in the study. Ficoll-Paque density gradient centrifugation was used to isolate peripheral blood mononuclear cells. Before DNA was extracted, CD4+ and CD8+ T cells were sorted using either FACS or magnetic beads. Clipping removes 4 bases from V and 5 bases from J, with 3 as the unmatched junction base count. Taken from cysteine to phenylalanine, the CDR3 has 14 residues. CDR3 DNA only is kept here, 42 bases in frame from base 1. As encoded in the germline V gene (reference sequence), CDR1 is SGHNT while CDR2 is YYREEE.

Sequencing was performed on sorted CD4+, CD8+, or CD8+CD57+ T cells (not recorded which) from PBMCs. The V gene is TRBV5-4 and the J gene is TRBJ2-5, with TRBD2 identical over 12 junction bases. The TCR comes from a human donor in good health, serving as a control. The CDR3 reads CASSHTSGRETQYF. DNA sequence: TGTGCCAGCAGCCATACTAGCGGGAGGGAGACCCAGTACTTC.